This T cell receptor (beta chain) derives from a study of blood T cell repertoires in COVID-19. The table came from immunoSEQ multiplex PCR; TCRdb's copy has only in-frame clones and leaves some out. Here the sample spans about 240,000 clones, over 75% being singletons. V dropped 2 bases and J dropped 3 bases, with 11 bases sitting between them. This CDR3 region has 15 residues. Germline assignment: CDR1 SGHDN and CDR2 FVKESK. This receptor was identified in a young man who had recovered from COVID-19. The sequenced material came from peripheral blood. The V call is TRBV14, the J call TRBJ2-1; D might be TRBD1 (7 bases). Here the CDR3 reads CASSQYRGLYNEQFF. The CDR3 nucleotides are TGTGCCAGCAGCCAATACAGGGGACTCTACAATGAGCAGTTCTTC.